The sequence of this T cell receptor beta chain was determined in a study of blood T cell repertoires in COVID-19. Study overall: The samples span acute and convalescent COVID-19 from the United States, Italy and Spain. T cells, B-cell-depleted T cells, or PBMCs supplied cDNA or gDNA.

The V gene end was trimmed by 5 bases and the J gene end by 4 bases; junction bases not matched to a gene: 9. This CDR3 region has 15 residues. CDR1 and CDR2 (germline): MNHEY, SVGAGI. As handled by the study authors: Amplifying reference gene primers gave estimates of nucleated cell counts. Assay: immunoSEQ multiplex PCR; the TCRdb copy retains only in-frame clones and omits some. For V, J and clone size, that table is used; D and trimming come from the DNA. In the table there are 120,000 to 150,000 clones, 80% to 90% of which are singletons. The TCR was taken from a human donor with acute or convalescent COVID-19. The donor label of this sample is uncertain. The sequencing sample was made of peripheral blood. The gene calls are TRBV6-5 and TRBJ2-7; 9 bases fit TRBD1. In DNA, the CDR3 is TGTGCCAGCAGTCGCCCGGGACAGGGTTTATACGAGCAGTACTTC. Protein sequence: CASSRPGQGLYEQYF.